This T cell receptor beta chain appears in the sequencing data of a study of T-cell memory formation after mild COVID-19. The study's findings and limits: The study found balanced CD4/CD8 in clones contracting day 15 to 85 and a CD4+ lean in later expanders. Most CD4+ clones that shrank were in CM and EM, while CD8+ ones turned up in EMRA.

The sample holds a few counts of this clonotype. Its antigen is undetermined. Constant-segment primers were used for 5'RACE, and the resulting TCR alpha and TCR beta cDNA libraries carried sample barcodes and UMIs. MiXCR, run by TCRdb on the 5' RACE reads, gives a single entry per CDR3 protein. Of 350,000 to 400,000 distinct CDR3 sequences in the sample, approximately 15% were seen once. Material: PBMCs or a T cell subset sorted from them (not recorded which). This clonotype originated in a man aged 18 to 29 who had mild COVID-19 (a few samples of this study predate the infection). Cell type and time point are not known.

CDR3 sequence reads: CASSLRGPPGNTIYF. CDR3 DNA: TGCGCCAGCAGCTTGAGGGGACCGCCTGGAAACACCATATATTTT. The J gene is TRBJ1-3, the V gene TRBV5-1, with a weak D call TRBD1 (5 bases). Germline V gene lookup returns CDR1 SGHRS and CDR2 YFSETQ. The CDR3 runs 15 residues. The V and J ends lost 1 base and 2 bases respectively, with 10 bases between them.